Sequencing of this T cell receptor beta chain was carried out in a study of shared clonotypes between healthy human individuals. Data came from immunoSEQ multiplex PCR; TCRdb stores just in-frame clones and leaves some out. The data show about 770,000 clones, about two thirds seen once. The CDR3 covers 17 residues. Germline assignment: CDR1 GTSNPN and CDR2 SVGIG (reference sequence). V lost 7 bases and J 5 bases, leaving 26 bases between the germline ends. Sequencing used memory CD4+ T cells sorted from blood. The subset: CD45RA-negative fraction. The clonotype was recovered from a woman under 40 in good health. The chain carries TRBV30 and TRBJ2-2; D may be TRBD2 (5 bases). CDR3 coding DNA: TGTGCCTCCCAGCGGTCTGACGGAGGATCGGGGACCGGGGAGCTGTTTTTT. Encoded protein: CASQRSDGGSGTGELFF.